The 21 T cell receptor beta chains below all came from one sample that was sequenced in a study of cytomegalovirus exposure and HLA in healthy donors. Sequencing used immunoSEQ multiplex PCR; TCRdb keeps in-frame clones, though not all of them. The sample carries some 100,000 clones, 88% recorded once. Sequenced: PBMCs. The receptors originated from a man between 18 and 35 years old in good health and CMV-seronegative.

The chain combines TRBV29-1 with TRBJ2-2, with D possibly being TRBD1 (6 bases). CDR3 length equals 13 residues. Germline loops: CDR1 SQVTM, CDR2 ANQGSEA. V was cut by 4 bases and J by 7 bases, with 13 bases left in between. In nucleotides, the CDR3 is TGCAGCGTTGGTTGGGGGCTAATCGGGGAGCTGTTTTTT. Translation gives CSVGWGLIGELFF.

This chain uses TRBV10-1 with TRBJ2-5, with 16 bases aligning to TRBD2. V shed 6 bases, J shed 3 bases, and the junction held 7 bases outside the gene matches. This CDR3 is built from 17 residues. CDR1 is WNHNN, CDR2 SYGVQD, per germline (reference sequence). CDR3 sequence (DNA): TGCGCCAGCAGCCCCGGGACTAGCGGGAGGGCCGAAGAGACCCAGTACTTC. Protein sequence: CASSPGTSGRAEETQYF.

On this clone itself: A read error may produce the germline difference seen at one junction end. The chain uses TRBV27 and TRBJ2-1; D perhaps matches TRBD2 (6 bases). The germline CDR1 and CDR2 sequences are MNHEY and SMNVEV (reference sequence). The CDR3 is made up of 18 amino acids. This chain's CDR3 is CASNRDSVTPGEKRFLIF. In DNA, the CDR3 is TGTGCCAGTAACCGGGACTCGGTCACCCCAGGCGAGAAAAGGTTTCTGATCTTC.

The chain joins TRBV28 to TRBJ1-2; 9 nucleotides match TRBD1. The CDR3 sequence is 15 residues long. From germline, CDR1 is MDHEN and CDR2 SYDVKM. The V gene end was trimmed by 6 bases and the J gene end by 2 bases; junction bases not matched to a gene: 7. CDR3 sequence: CASRGVGQGNYGYTF. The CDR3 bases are TGTGCCAGCAGGGGGGTCGGACAGGGGAACTATGGCTACACCTTC.

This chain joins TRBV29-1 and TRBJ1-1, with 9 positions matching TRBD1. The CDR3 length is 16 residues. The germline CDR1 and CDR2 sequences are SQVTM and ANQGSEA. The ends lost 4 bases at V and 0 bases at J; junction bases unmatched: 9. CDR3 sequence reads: CSVAGQGKEMNTEAFF. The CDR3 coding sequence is TGCAGCGTTGCTGGACAGGGGAAGGAGATGAACACTGAAGCTTTCTTT.

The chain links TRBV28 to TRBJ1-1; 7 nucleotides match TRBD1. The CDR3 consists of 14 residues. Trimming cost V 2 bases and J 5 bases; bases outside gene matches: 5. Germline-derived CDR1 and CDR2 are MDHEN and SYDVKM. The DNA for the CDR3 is TGTGCCAGCAGTTTAACCAGGGGGGATACTGAAGCTTTCTTT. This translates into CASSLTRGDTEAFF.

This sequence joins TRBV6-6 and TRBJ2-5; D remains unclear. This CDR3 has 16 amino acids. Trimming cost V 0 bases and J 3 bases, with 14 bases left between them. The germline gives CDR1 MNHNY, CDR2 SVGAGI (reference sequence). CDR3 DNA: TGTGCCAGCAGTTACTCGACTGTTTCCAGAGAAGAGACCCAGTACTTC. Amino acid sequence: CASSYSTVSREETQYF.

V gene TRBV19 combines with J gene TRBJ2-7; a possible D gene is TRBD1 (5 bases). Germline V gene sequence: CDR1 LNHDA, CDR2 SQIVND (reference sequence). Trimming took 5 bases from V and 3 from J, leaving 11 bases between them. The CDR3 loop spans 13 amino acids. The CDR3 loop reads CASSSGPGYEQYF. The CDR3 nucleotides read TGTGCCAGTAGTTCAGGGCCTGGCTACGAGCAGTACTTC.

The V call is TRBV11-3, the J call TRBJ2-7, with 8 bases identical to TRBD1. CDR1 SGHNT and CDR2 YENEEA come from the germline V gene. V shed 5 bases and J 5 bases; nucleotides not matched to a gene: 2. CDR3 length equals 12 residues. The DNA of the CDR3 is TGTGCCAGCAGCCAGACAGGGGACGAGCAGTACTTC. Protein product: CASSQTGDEQYF.

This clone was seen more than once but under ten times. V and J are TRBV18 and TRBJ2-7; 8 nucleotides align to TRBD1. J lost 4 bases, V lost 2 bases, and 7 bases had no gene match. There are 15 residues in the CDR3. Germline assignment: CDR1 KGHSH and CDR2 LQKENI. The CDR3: CASSPVTGVRYEQYF. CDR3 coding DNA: TGTGCCAGCTCACCAGTGACAGGGGTAAGGTACGAGCAGTACTTC.

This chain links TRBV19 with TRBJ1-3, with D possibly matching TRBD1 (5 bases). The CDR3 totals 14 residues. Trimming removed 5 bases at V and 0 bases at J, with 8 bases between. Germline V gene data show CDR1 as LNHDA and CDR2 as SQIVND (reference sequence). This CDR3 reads CASSATVSGNTIYF. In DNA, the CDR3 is TGTGCCAGTAGTGCGACAGTCTCTGGAAACACCATATATTTT. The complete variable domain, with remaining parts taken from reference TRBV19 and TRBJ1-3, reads DGGITQSPKYLFRKEGQNVTLSCEQNLNHDAMYWYRQDPGQGLRLIYYSQIVNDFQKGDIAEGYSVSREKKESFPLTVTSAQKNPTAFYLCASSATVSGNTIYFGEGSWLTVV.

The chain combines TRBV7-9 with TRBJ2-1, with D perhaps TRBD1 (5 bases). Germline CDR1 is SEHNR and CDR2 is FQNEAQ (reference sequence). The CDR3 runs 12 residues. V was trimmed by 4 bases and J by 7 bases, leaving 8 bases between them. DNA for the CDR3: TGTGCCAGCAGCTCGACAGCTAATGAGCAGTTCTTC. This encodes CASSSTANEQFF.

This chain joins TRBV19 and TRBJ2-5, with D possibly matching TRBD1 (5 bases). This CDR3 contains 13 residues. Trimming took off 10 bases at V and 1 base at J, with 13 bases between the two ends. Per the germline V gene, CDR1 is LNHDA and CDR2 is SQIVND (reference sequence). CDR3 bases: TGTGCCACTAAGCAGGGTCCCCAAGAGACCCAGTACTTC. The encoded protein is CATKQGPQETQYF.

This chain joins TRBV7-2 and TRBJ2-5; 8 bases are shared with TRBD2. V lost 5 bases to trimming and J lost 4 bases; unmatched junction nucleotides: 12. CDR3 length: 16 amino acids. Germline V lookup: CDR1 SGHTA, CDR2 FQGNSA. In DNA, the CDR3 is TGTGCCAGCAGCGCTCCGGGACTAGAGTTCTTAGAGACCCAGTACTTC. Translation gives CASSAPGLEFLETQYF.

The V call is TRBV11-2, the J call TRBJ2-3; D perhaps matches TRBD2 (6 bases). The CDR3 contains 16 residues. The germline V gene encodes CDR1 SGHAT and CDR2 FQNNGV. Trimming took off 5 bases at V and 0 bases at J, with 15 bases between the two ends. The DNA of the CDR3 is TGTGCCAGCAGCCGACCTTCTAGCGCAAGCACAGATACGCAGTATTTT. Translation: CASSRPSSASTDTQYF.

CDR3 loop: CASSNDRGPHYGYTF. The CDR3 DNA follows: TGTGCCAGCAGTAACGACAGGGGGCCTCACTATGGCTACACCTTC. The V gene is TRBV6-5, the J gene TRBJ1-2; 10 bases map to TRBD1. Looked up from germline, CDR1 is MNHEY and CDR2 is SVGAGI. The CDR3 has 15 residues. Trimming cost V 5 bases and J 3 bases; bases outside gene matches: 6.

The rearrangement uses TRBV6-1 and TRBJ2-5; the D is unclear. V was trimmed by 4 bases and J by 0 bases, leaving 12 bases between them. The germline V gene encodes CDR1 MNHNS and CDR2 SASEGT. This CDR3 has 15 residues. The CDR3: CASSGFGQNQETQYF. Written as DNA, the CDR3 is TGTGCCAGCAGTGGTTTTGGGCAGAACCAAGAGACCCAGTACTTC.

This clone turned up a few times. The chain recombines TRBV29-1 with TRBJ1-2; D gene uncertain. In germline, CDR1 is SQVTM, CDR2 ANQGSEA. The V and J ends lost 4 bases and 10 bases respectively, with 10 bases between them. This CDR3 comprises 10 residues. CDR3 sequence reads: CSVGQEDYTF. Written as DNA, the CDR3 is TGCAGCGTTGGTCAGGAGGACTACACCTTC.

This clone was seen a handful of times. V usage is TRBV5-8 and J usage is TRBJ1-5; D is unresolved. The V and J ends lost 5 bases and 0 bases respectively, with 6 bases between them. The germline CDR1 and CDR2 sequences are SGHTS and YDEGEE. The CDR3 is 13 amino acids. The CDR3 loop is CASRRYSNQPQHF. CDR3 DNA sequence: TGTGCCAGCAGGAGATATAGCAATCAGCCCCAGCATTTT.

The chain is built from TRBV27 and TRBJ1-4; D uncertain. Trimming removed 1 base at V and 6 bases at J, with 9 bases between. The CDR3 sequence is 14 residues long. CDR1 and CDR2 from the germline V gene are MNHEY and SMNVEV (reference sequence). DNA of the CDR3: TGTGCCAGCAGTTTATATGGGCGTGATGAAAAACTGTTTTTT. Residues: CASSLYGRDEKLFF. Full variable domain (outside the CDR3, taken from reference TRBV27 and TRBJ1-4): EAQVTQNPRYLITVTGKKLTVTCSQNMNHEYMSWYRQDPGLGLRQIYYSMNVEVTDKGDVPEGYKVSRKEKRNFPLILESPSPNQTSLYFCASSLYGRDEKLFFGSGTQLSVL.

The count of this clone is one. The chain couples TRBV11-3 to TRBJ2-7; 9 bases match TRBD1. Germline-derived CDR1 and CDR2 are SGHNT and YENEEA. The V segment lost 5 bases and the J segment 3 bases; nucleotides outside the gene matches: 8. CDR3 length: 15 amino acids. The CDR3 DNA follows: TGTGCCAGCAGCCGACCGGGACAGGGATTCTACGAGCAGTACTTC. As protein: CASSRPGQGFYEQYF.